The rows below give T cell receptor beta chains drawn from one sample of a study of identical twins' blood T cells. A single record per CDR3 protein comes from TCRdb applying MiXCR to the 5' RACE reads. The sample holds a few hundred thousand distinct CDR3 sequences, roughly 30% seen once. Sequenced sample: PBMCs. All receptors derive from a woman aged 18-50 years in good health. Each CDR3 is given with its conserved first and last residue. Each record gives: J gene, V gene, D gene, clone size, CDR3 DNA, CDR3 protein. D genes are given only for firm matches. Where a row states a size, it is once, few, many or the class of an expanded clone; other rows omit it.

J gene: TRBJ1-1; V gene: TRBV20-1; D gene: .; clone size: few; CDR3 DNA: TGCAGTGCTACCCCCCGGGCGAACACTGAAGCTTTCTTT; CDR3 protein: CSATPRANTEAFF
J gene: TRBJ1-1; V gene: TRBV11-3; D gene: TRBD1; clone size: few; CDR3 DNA: TGTGCCAGCAGCCACCGACAGGGTGTGAACACTGAAGCTTTCTTT; CDR3 protein: CASSHRQGVNTEAFF
J gene: TRBJ1-3; V gene: TRBV7-2; D gene: .; clone size: .; CDR3 DNA: TGTGCCAGCAGCTTAAACGTAGTCGGTAACACCATATATTTT; CDR3 protein: CASSLNVVGNTIYF
J gene: TRBJ2-1; V gene: TRBV29-1; D gene: .; clone size: few; CDR3 DNA: TGCAGCGTTGGCCTGAACCCCTACAATGAGCAGTTCTTC; CDR3 protein: CSVGLNPYNEQFF
J gene: TRBJ1-5; V gene: TRBV20-1; D gene: TRBD1; clone size: .; CDR3 DNA: TGCAGTGCTAGAGATCCCGGGACAGCAAATCAGCCCCAGCATTTT; CDR3 protein: CSARDPGTANQPQHF
J gene: TRBJ2-1; V gene: TRBV9; D gene: .; clone size: many; CDR3 DNA: TGTGCCAGCAGCGTAGCTCCGGAGGGGAATGAGCAGTTCTTC; CDR3 protein: CASSVAPEGNEQFF
J gene: TRBJ2-3; V gene: TRBV11-3; D gene: .; clone size: .; CDR3 DNA: TGTGCCAGCAGCTTAGGCACCTCCTTCACAGATACGCAGTATTTT; CDR3 protein: CASSLGTSFTDTQYF
J gene: TRBJ1-4; V gene: TRBV6-6; D gene: .; clone size: .; CDR3 DNA: TGTGCCAGCAGTCCCCGGAAGGATCCGAATGAAAAACTGTTTTTT; CDR3 protein: CASSPRKDPNEKLFF
J gene: TRBJ1-2; V gene: TRBV7-2; D gene: .; clone size: few; CDR3 DNA: TGTGCCAGCAGCCTAATGAACTATGGCTACACCTTC; CDR3 protein: CASSLMNYGYTF
J gene: TRBJ2-5; V gene: TRBV7-2; D gene: .; clone size: .; CDR3 DNA: TGTGCCAGCTCCCCCCTGGGCCAAGAGACCCAGTACTTC; CDR3 protein: CASSPLGQETQYF
J gene: TRBJ2-1; V gene: TRBV20-1; D gene: .; clone size: few; CDR3 DNA: TGCAGTGCTCCTCGAGGCAATGAGCAGTTCTTC; CDR3 protein: CSAPRGNEQFF
J gene: TRBJ1-1; V gene: TRBV11-3; D gene: TRBD1; clone size: .; CDR3 DNA: TGTGCCAGCAGCCCTGGGACAGAAGGAGCTTTCTTT; CDR3 protein: CASSPGTEGAFF
J gene: TRBJ2-7; V gene: TRBV6-5; D gene: .; clone size: .; CDR3 DNA: TGTGCCAGCAGTCCTGGGACCCAAGACTACGAGCAGTACTTC; CDR3 protein: CASSPGTQDYEQYF
J gene: TRBJ1-5; V gene: TRBV27; D gene: .; clone size: .; CDR3 DNA: TGTGCCAGCAGTTTGTACACGGGTCGGCCCCAGCATTTT; CDR3 protein: CASSLYTGRPQHF
J gene: TRBJ1-6; V gene: TRBV29-1; D gene: TRBD1; clone size: once; CDR3 DNA: TGCAGCGCCCGGGACAGTGAAAATTCACCCCTCCACTTT; CDR3 protein: CSARDSENSPLHF
J gene: TRBJ1-1; V gene: TRBV6-6; D gene: .; clone size: few; CDR3 DNA: TGTGCCTTGGGGACCCACGCGTCTGAAGCTTTCTTT; CDR3 protein: CALGTHASEAFF
J gene: TRBJ2-7; V gene: TRBV18; D gene: TRBD2; clone size: .; CDR3 DNA: TGTGCCAGCTCCTCCGGCCTAGCGGGAGCACCCTACGAGCAGTACTTC; CDR3 protein: CASSSGLAGAPYEQYF
J gene: TRBJ1-2; V gene: TRBV29-1; D gene: .; clone size: few; CDR3 DNA: TGCAGCGTTGGAAGGTACACCTTC; CDR3 protein: CSVGRYTF
J gene: TRBJ1-4; V gene: TRBV20-1; D gene: .; clone size: .; CDR3 DNA: TGCAGTGCTAGTGACCTCCCAGGGAGGAATAATGAAAAACTGTTTTTT; CDR3 protein: CSASDLPGRNNEKLFF
J gene: TRBJ2-3; V gene: TRBV11-2; D gene: TRBD2; clone size: .; CDR3 DNA: TGTGCCAGCAGCTTAGAGGGACTAGCGAGCACAGATATGCAGTATTTT; CDR3 protein: CASSLEGLASTDMQYF
J gene: TRBJ1-1; V gene: TRBV20-1; D gene: .; clone size: few; CDR3 DNA: TGCAGTGCTCCCCGGACGGAATATGAAGCTTTCTTT; CDR3 protein: CSAPRTEYEAFF
J gene: TRBJ1-1; V gene: TRBV7-9; D gene: TRBD1; clone size: few; CDR3 DNA: TGTGCCAGCAGCACCGGACAGGATGGGGATACTGAAGCTTTCTTT; CDR3 protein: CASSTGQDGDTEAFF
J gene: TRBJ1-5; V gene: TRBV2; D gene: .; clone size: many; CDR3 DNA: TGTGCCAGCAGCGGAAGTTCCCGACGCAATCAGCCCCAGCATTTT; CDR3 protein: CASSGSSRRNQPQHF
J gene: TRBJ1-1; V gene: TRBV5-5; D gene: .; clone size: .; CDR3 DNA: TGTGCCAGCAGCTCAAAGGACCCTACGAACACTGAAGCTTTCTTT; CDR3 protein: CASSSKDPTNTEAFF
J gene: TRBJ1-5; V gene: TRBV7-9; D gene: .; clone size: once; CDR3 DNA: TGTGCCAGCATTCCCTGCAGGGGAAGCAATCAGCCCCAGCATTTT; CDR3 protein: CASIPCRGSNQPQHF
J gene: TRBJ1-1; V gene: TRBV7-9; D gene: .; clone size: few; CDR3 DNA: TGTGCCAGCAGCCTCACAGAGGAGGCTTTTACTGAAGCTTTCTTT; CDR3 protein: CASSLTEEAFTEAFF
J gene: TRBJ1-1; V gene: TRBV28; D gene: .; clone size: .; CDR3 DNA: TGTGCCAGCAGTTTAGTTGGATCAGGGCTGAACACTGAAGCTTTCTTT; CDR3 protein: CASSLVGSGLNTEAFF
J gene: TRBJ1-5; V gene: TRBV6-1; D gene: TRBD1; clone size: few; CDR3 DNA: TGTGCCAGCAGTTTGGGACAGGGTGGCAATCAGCCCCAGCATTTT; CDR3 protein: CASSLGQGGNQPQHF
J gene: TRBJ2-1; V gene: TRBV12-3/TRBV12-4; D gene: .; clone size: many; CDR3 DNA: TGTGCCAGCAGTTTCGGGTTTTACAATGAGCAGTTCTTC; CDR3 protein: CASSFGFYNEQFF
J gene: TRBJ1-1; V gene: TRBV5-1; D gene: .; clone size: many; CDR3 DNA: TGCGCCAGCAGCGGCTCGTTAGCTGAAGCTTTCTTT; CDR3 protein: CASSGSLAEAFF
J gene: TRBJ2-7; V gene: TRBV5-1; D gene: .; clone size: .; CDR3 DNA: TGCGCCAGCAGCCCTGGGGCCTCAGCAAGCTCCTACGAGCAGTACTTC; CDR3 protein: CASSPGASASSYEQYF
J gene: TRBJ2-1; V gene: TRBV7-2; D gene: .; clone size: .; CDR3 DNA: TGTGCCAGCAGCTTATCTCTCTCTGCTAGAGGTGAGCAGTTCTTC; CDR3 protein: CASSLSLSARGEQFF
J gene: TRBJ1-2; V gene: TRBV18; D gene: TRBD1; clone size: .; CDR3 DNA: TGTGCCAGCTCACTTGGGACAGACACTAACTATGGCTACACCTTC; CDR3 protein: CASSLGTDTNYGYTF
J gene: TRBJ2-1; V gene: TRBV11-3; D gene: TRBD1; clone size: .; CDR3 DNA: TGTGTCAGCAGTAAGGGACAGCTCTACAATGAGCAGCTCTTC; CDR3 protein: CVSSKGQLYNEQLF
J gene: TRBJ2-1; V gene: TRBV12-3/TRBV12-4; D gene: .; clone size: many; CDR3 DNA: TGTGCCAGCAGTCCCAATGGCATCAATGAGCAGTTCTTC; CDR3 protein: CASSPNGINEQFF
J gene: TRBJ1-5; V gene: TRBV12-5; D gene: .; clone size: few; CDR3 DNA: TGTGCTAGTGGTTTGGTGCAGGATCGACAGCCCCAGCATTTT; CDR3 protein: CASGLVQDRQPQHF
J gene: TRBJ1-3; V gene: TRBV12-3/TRBV12-4; D gene: .; clone size: many; CDR3 DNA: TGTGCCAGCAGTTTTGGCGGATCTGGAAACACCATATATTTT; CDR3 protein: CASSFGGSGNTIYF
J gene: TRBJ2-1; V gene: TRBV15; D gene: .; clone size: .; CDR3 DNA: TGTGCCACCAGCAGGAATAGTGGGAATGAGCAGTTCTTC; CDR3 protein: CATSRNSGNEQFF
J gene: TRBJ2-2; V gene: TRBV3-1; D gene: .; clone size: .; CDR3 DNA: TGTGCCAGCAGTCCGACACCCTCGAACACCGGGGAGCTGTTTTTT; CDR3 protein: CASSPTPSNTGELFF
J gene: TRBJ2-1; V gene: TRBV6-5; D gene: .; clone size: .; CDR3 DNA: TGTGCCAGCAGTTTGGCGCTTAACTCCTACAATGAGCAGTTCTTC; CDR3 protein: CASSLALNSYNEQFF
J gene: TRBJ2-1; V gene: TRBV12-3/TRBV12-4; D gene: .; clone size: .; CDR3 DNA: TGTGCCAGCACTCTAGGGGCAGGGACGGATGAGCAGTTCTTC; CDR3 protein: CASTLGAGTDEQFF
J gene: TRBJ2-2; V gene: TRBV4-3; D gene: .; clone size: .; CDR3 DNA: TGCGCCAGCAGTTTAAACACCGCCCTAACCGGGGAGCTGTTTTTT; CDR3 protein: CASSLNTALTGELFF
J gene: TRBJ2-2; V gene: TRBV7-9; D gene: TRBD2; clone size: .; CDR3 DNA: TGTGCCAGCAGCTTATTGGGTAGCGGGAGCACCGGGGAGCTGTTTTTT; CDR3 protein: CASSLLGSGSTGELFF